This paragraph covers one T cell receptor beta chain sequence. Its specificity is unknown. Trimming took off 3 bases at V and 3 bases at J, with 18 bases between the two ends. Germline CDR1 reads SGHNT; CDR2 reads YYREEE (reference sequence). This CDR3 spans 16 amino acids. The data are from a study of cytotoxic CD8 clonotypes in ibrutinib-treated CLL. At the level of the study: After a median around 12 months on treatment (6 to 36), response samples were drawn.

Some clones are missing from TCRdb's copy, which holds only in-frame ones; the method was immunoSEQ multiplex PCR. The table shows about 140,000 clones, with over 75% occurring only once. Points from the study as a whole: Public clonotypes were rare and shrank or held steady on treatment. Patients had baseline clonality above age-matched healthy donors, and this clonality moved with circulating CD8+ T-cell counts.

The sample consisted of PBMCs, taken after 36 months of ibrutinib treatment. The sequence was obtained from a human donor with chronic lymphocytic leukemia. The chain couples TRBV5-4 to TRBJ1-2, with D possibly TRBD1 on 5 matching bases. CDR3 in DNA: TGTGCCAGCAGCTGGGCCCTGGGGCGAGGCGACTATGGCTACACCTTC. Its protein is CASSWALGRGDYGYTF.